This T cell receptor (beta chain) emerged from a study of control samples from healthy donors and cancer patients (dated by TCRdb to about 2020). The method was the immunoSEQ multiplex PCR assay. TCRdb holds this immuneACCESS table with in-frame rearrangements only. Some clones are missing; in checked studies, unresolved V genes explain under half, and the rest has no known cause. This sample comprises 80,000 or so clones, roughly 86% of them detected only once. The ten largest clones capture less than 7% of the sample. Including the terminal cysteine and phenylalanine, the CDR3 comprises 12 residues. The CDR3 DNA has 36 bases and is translated from base 1. CDR1 and CDR2 (KGHSH, LQKENI) derive from the germline V gene. V drops 6 bases and J drops 2 bases, leaving 2 bases in between. Of note for this clone: The specificity of this receptor is unknown. Base qualities are not provided; no much larger clone lies one nucleotide away.

This TCR was sampled from a man aged 50 to 59 in good health. The rearranged chain carries TRBV18 and TRBJ2-6; the D segment cannot be called with confidence. The sample was blood. The DNA is TGTGCCAGCTCCACTGGGGCCAACGTCCTGACTTTC. It encodes CASSTGANVLTF.